A single sample is the source of the 24 T cell receptor beta chains below, sequenced in a study of cytomegalovirus exposure and HLA in healthy donors. Some clones are missing from TCRdb's copy, which holds only in-frame ones; the method was immunoSEQ multiplex PCR. In the table there are under 250,000 clones, roughly 85% of which are singletons. The sequenced sample consisted of PBMCs. All receptors derive from a woman between 18 and 29 years old in good health and CMV-seronegative.

The genes are TRBV5-1 and TRBJ1-2; perhaps TRBD1 as D (5 bases). The V gene lost 0 bases and the J gene lost 0 bases, with 18 bases spanning the gap. Germline loops: CDR1 SGHRS, CDR2 YFSETQ. This CDR3 contains 18 residues. CDR3 coding DNA: TGCGCCAGCAGCTTGGGAGGGACCCTGAGGACCGCTAACTATGGCTACACCTTC. Its protein product is CASSLGGTLRTANYGYTF.

The V call is TRBV18, the J call TRBJ2-1, with 7 bases fitting TRBD1. Germline V lookup: CDR1 KGHSH, CDR2 LQKENI. The V segment lost 3 bases and the J segment 6 bases; nucleotides outside the gene matches: 8. The CDR3 length is 15 residues. This CDR3 is CASSPGQREGNEQFF. As DNA, the CDR3 is TGTGCCAGCTCACCGGGACAGAGAGAGGGCAATGAGCAGTTCTTC. Based on the CDR3 plus reference TRBV18 and TRBJ2-1, the full variable domain is NAGVMQNPRHLVRRRGQEARLRCSPMKGHSHVYWYRQLPEEGLKFMVYLQKENIIDESGMPKERFSAEFPKEGPSILRIQQVVRGDSAAYFCASSPGQREGNEQFFGPGTRLTVL.

The J gene is TRBJ1-6, the V gene TRBV7-6; D gene unclear. V was shortened by 1 base and J by 8 bases, with 6 bases between the two germline ends. Germline loops: CDR1 SGHVS, CDR2 FNYEAQ. CDR3 length: 13 amino acids. The CDR3 DNA reads as TGTGCCAGCAGCTTAGACGAGGATTCACCCCTCCACTTT. This sequence encodes CASSLDEDSPLHF.

This chain links TRBV28 with TRBJ1-1; D possibly corresponds to TRBD1 (6 bases). Trimming took 8 bases from V and 11 from J, leaving 18 bases between them. The length of the CDR3 is 12 residues. Germline lookup yields CDR1 MDHEN and CDR2 SYDVKM. CDR3 loop: CASHQQGLAAFF. For the CDR3, the DNA is TGTGCCAGCCATCAACAGGGTTTGGCCGCTTTCTTT.

The chain carries TRBV6-1 and TRBJ1-4, with D unresolved. The ends were cut back, 7 bases at V and 6 bases at J, with 15 bases in the middle. CDR3 size: 14 residues. Germline CDR1 is MNHNS and CDR2 is SASEGT. The CDR3 reads CASTSLGIYEKLFF. The CDR3 DNA is TGTGCCAGCACTTCTCTGGGTATCTATGAAAAACTGTTTTTT.

Comment on this clone: This CDR3 is also generated by other DNA sequences in the sample. The genes are TRBV11-2 and TRBJ2-1, with D unresolved. Germline lookup yields CDR1 SGHAT and CDR2 FQNNGV. V was shortened by 1 base and J by 4 bases, with 8 bases between the two germline ends. The CDR3 is 14 residues long. For the CDR3, the DNA is TGTGCCAGCAGCTTAGTGGCTAGTTACAATGAGCAGTTCTTC. This sequence encodes CASSLVASYNEQFF.

The gene calls are TRBV7-8 and TRBJ2-3; 10 bases match TRBD2. V shed 6 bases and J 7 bases; nucleotides not matched to a gene: 10. Germline lookup yields CDR1 SGHVS and CDR2 FQNEAQ. This CDR3 spans 15 amino acids. Here the CDR3 DNA reads TGTGCCAGCAGTCAAATAGCGGGGGGTGGGAATACGCAGTATTTT. As protein: CASSQIAGGGNTQYF.

A few counts support this clone. The chain combines TRBV6-5 with TRBJ2-1, with 10 bases aligning to TRBD2. This CDR3 has 14 amino acids. CDR1 is MNHEY, CDR2 SVGAGI, per germline. The V gene end was trimmed by 8 bases and the J gene end by 9 bases; junction bases not matched to a gene: 10. This CDR3 reads CASSLGSGRGEQFF. The CDR3 nucleotides are TGTGCCAGCTCCTTAGGGAGCGGGAGGGGTGAGCAGTTCTTC.

This clone was observed once. V is TRBV9 and J is TRBJ2-7; D unresolved. CDR1 and CDR2 from the germline V gene are SGDLS and YYNGEE. The CDR3 length is 17 residues. V was cut by 3 bases and J by 6 bases, with 25 bases left in between. CDR3 sequence: CASSGRTGGSLIVEQYF. The CDR3 nucleotides read TGTGCCAGCAGCGGACGCACGGGCGGATCCCTAATTGTCGAGCAGTACTTC.

This clone was counted ten times or more. CDR3 region: CASSLDRGRRNLATDTQYF. The CDR3 bases are TGTGCCAGCAGCTTGGACAGGGGAAGGAGAAACCTAGCCACAGATACGCAGTATTTT. The rearrangement uses TRBV7-9 and TRBJ2-3, with 9 bases fitting TRBD1. The germline CDR1 and CDR2 sequences are SEHNR and FQNEAQ (reference sequence). This CDR3 comprises 19 residues. Losses at the gene ends were 3 bases for V and 2 bases for J; bases not matched to a gene: 15.

J is TRBJ1-2 and V is TRBV18; D remains unclear. CDR1 and CDR2 from the germline V gene are KGHSH and LQKENI. The CDR3 runs 12 residues. V lost 6 bases to trimming and J lost 2 bases, with 7 bases between them. This CDR3 is CASSEQNYGYTF. CDR3 coding DNA: TGTGCCAGCTCGGAACAGAACTATGGCTACACCTTC.

This chain joins TRBV5-1 and TRBJ2-1; no reliable D call. The CDR3 spans 16 residues. Between the trimmed V and J ends, which lost 0 bases and 4 bases, there was a span of 14 bases. Germline V gene data show CDR1 as SGHRS and CDR2 as YFSETQ. The CDR3 nucleotides read TGCGCCAGCAGCTTGGAGGAGACGCCTGGATACAATGAGCAGTTCTTC. Residues: CASSLEETPGYNEQFF.

As DNA, the CDR3 is TGTGCCAGCAGTCCGCCCTGGGGGGATACGCAGTATTTT. This gives the protein CASSPPWGDTQYF. J is TRBJ2-3 and V is TRBV27; either TRBD1 or TRBD2 may fit D (5 bases each). Trimming left V 5 bases short and J 6 bases short, with 12 bases between. Per germline, CDR1 MNHEY and CDR2 SMNVEV (reference sequence). The CDR3 length is 13 residues.

V gene TRBV4-1 combines with J gene TRBJ2-7; TRBD2 aligns across 10 bases. Trimming removed 4 bases from V and 1 base from J; junction bases left unmatched: 7. The CDR3 consists of 16 residues. Germline V gives CDR1 MGHRA, CDR2 YSYEKL. Written as DNA, the CDR3 is TGCGCCAGCAGCCTCGCAGCGGGGGGGCCTTCCTACGAGCAGTACTTC. Translation gives CASSLAAGGPSYEQYF.

V usage is TRBV7-2 and J usage is TRBJ2-7, with 7 bases aligning to TRBD2. Per germline, CDR1 SGHTA and CDR2 FQGNSA. Losses at the gene ends were 1 base for V and 2 bases for J; bases not matched to a gene: 2. This CDR3 has 14 residues. The CDR3 reads CASSLGGTTYEQYF. DNA for the CDR3: TGTGCCAGCAGCTTAGGAGGGACTACCTACGAGCAGTACTTC.

This chain links TRBV11-2 with TRBJ2-7, with 8 positions matching TRBD1. V trimming: 0 bases; J trimming: 2 bases; junction bases outside the gene matches: 9. The CDR3 runs 17 residues. Germline V lookup: CDR1 SGHAT, CDR2 FQNNGV. In DNA form, the CDR3 reads TGTGCCAGCAGCTTAGACGCCAGGGGGCGGTTCGCCTACGAGCAGTACTTC. Translating gives CASSLDARGRFAYEQYF.

The rearrangement uses TRBV28 and TRBJ2-3; tentative D call: TRBD1 (5 bases). The V gene lost 1 base and the J gene lost 4 bases, with 12 bases spanning the gap. The CDR3 is 15 amino acids. Germline V lookup: CDR1 MDHEN, CDR2 SYDVKM. CDR3 DNA sequence: TGTGCCAGCAGTTTATCAGGGCTTGAGGCAGATACGCAGTATTTT. Translating gives CASSLSGLEADTQYF.

The chain recombines TRBV10-3 with TRBJ2-7; D perhaps matches TRBD1 (6 bases). The CDR3 is made up of 15 amino acids. The germline V gene has CDR1 ENHRY and CDR2 SYGVKD. The V gene lost 3 bases and the J gene lost 6 bases, with 18 bases spanning the gap. The CDR3 coding sequence is TGTGCCATCAGTGAAGGGGCAGGGGTTAAGGCCGAGCAGTACTTC. As protein: CAISEGAGVKAEQYF.

This chain uses TRBV7-9 with TRBJ2-5, with D uncertain. The length of the CDR3 is 10 residues. V was shortened by 2 bases and J by 10 bases, with 5 bases between the two germline ends. Germline lookup yields CDR1 SEHNR and CDR2 FQNEAQ (reference sequence). Written as DNA, the CDR3 is TGTGCCAGCAGCTTAACAGACCAGTACTTC. Protein sequence: CASSLTDQYF.

The chain uses TRBV6-5 and TRBJ2-7; D is perhaps TRBD2 (5 bases). Trimming removed 5 bases from V and 6 bases from J, with 14 bases in between. CDR1 and CDR2 (germline): MNHEY, SVGAGI. This CDR3 has 13 residues. Here the CDR3 reads CASSRLEGGEQYF. In DNA, the CDR3 is TGTGCCAGCAGTCGACTCGAGGGCGGCGAGCAGTACTTC.

V usage is TRBV7-7 and J usage is TRBJ2-7; possibly TRBD2 for D (6 bases). CDR1 SSHAT and CDR2 FNYEAQ come from the germline V gene (reference sequence). V gave up 5 bases and J gave up 2 bases, with 10 bases separating them. The CDR3 covers 13 residues. Here the CDR3 reads CASSRDFAYEQYF. The DNA of the CDR3 is TGTGCCAGCAGCCGGGACTTTGCCTACGAGCAGTACTTC.

A few counts support this clone. Other nucleotide sequences from this sample produce the same CDR3. This rearrangement joins TRBV27 to TRBJ1-2; maybe TRBD1 (5 bases). V lost 3 bases, J lost 3 bases, and 8 bases lay in between. The CDR3 runs to 13 residues. Germline values: CDR1 MNHEY, CDR2 SMNVEV (reference sequence). CDR3: CASSFRDYYGYTF. The CDR3 DNA reads TGTGCCAGCAGTTTCCGGGACTACTATGGCTACACCTTC.

This clone has a single count. CDR3 amino acids: CASSLPLAGGGNEQFF. The DNA of the CDR3 is TGTGCCAGCAGTTTACCCCTAGCGGGAGGCGGTAATGAGCAGTTCTTC. The chain joins TRBV27 to TRBJ2-1; the match to TRBD2 covers 11 bases. This CDR3 comprises 16 residues. V gave up 2 bases and J gave up 7 bases; unmatched junction bases: 7. The germline V gene encodes CDR1 MNHEY and CDR2 SMNVEV (reference sequence).

This rearrangement joins TRBV5-1 to TRBJ1-3; 8 bases are a match to TRBD1. The CDR3 is made up of 16 amino acids. V shed 4 bases and J 4 bases; nucleotides not matched to a gene: 10. Germline V gene lookup returns CDR1 SGHRS and CDR2 YFSETQ. The CDR3 DNA follows: TGCGCCAGCAGCGATCGGACAGGGAATTCCGGAAACACCATATATTTT. As protein: CASSDRTGNSGNTIYF.